This T cell receptor (beta chain) was obtained from a study of early T cells in non-severe SARS-CoV-2 infection. TCRdb re-called the 5' RACE reads through MiXCR, storing one row per CDR3 protein. Here the sample spans over 90,000 distinct CDR3 sequences, roughly 13% being singletons. CDR3 length equals 10 residues. About this clonotype itself: The antigen remains undetermined.

Whole-study results and caveats: Matching against VDJdb likely underestimated virus-specific expansions, favoring anti-spike CD8.

The sequenced sample consisted of whole blood. The sequence came from an adult who was a healthcare worker with PCR-confirmed SARS-CoV-2 infection or an uninfected control (not recorded which). The rearrangement links TRBV21-1 to TRBJ2-1. TRBV21-1 is marked as a pseudogene. The CDR3 nucleotides are TGTGCCAACAGGGGAATTGAGCAGTTCTTC. It codes for CANRGIEQFF.